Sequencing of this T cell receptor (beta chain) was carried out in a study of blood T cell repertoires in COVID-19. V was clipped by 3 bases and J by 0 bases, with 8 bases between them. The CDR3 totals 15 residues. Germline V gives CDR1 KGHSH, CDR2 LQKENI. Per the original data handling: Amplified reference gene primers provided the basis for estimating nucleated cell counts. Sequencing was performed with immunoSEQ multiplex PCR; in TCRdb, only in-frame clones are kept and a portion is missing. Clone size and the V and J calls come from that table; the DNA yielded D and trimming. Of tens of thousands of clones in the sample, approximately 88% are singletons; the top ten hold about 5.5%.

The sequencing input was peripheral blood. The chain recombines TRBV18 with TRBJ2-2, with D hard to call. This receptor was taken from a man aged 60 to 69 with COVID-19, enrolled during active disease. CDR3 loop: CASSPVYTNTGELFF. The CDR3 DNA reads TGTGCCAGCTCACCCGTTTACACGAACACCGGGGAGCTGTTTTTT.